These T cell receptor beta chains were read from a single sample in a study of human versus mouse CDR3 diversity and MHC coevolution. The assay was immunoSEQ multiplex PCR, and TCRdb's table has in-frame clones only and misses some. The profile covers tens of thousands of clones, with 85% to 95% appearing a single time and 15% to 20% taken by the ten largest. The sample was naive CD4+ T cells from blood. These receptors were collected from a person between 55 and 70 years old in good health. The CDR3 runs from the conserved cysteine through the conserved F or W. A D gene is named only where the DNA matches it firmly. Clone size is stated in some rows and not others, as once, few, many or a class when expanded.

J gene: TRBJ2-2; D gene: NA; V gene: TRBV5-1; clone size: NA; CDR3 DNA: TGCGCCAGCAGCAGCGCCGGGACCATAAGGAGGGCCGGGGAGCTGTTTTTT; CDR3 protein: CASSSAGTIRRAGELFF
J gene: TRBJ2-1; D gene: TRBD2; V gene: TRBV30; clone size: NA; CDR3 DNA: TGTGCCTGGGGTCTAGCGGGAACCTACAATGAGCAGTTCTTC; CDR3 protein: CAWGLAGTYNEQFF
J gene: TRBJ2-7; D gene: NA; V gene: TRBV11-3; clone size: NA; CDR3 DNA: TGTGCCAGCAGCTTAGATCGGGAGACAGGGTTTGAGCAGTACTTC; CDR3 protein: CASSLDRETGFEQYF
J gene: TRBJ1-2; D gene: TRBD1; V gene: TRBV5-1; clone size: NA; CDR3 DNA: TGCGCCAGCAGCCAAGGACAGGGGGACTATGGCTACACCTTC; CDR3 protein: CASSQGQGDYGYTF
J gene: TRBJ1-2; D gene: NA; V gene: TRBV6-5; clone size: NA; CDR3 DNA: TGTGCCAGCAGTCGGGAACAGAATTATGGCTACACCTTC; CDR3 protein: CASSREQNYGYTF
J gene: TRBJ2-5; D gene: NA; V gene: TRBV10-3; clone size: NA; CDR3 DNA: TGTGCCATCAGTGATGGGGGGAGAGAGACCCAGTACTTC; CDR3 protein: CAISDGGRETQYF
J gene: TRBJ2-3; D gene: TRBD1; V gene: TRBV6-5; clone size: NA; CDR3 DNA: TGTGCCAGCAGAACGCCCCCAGGGGGCACGCAGTATTTT; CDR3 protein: CASRTPPGGTQYF
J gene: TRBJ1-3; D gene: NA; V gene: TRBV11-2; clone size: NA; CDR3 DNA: TGTGCCAGCAGCGTAGTGCGAGGCTCTGGAAACACCATATATTTT; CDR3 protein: CASSVVRGSGNTIYF
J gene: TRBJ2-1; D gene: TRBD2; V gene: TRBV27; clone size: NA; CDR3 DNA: TGTGCCAGCAGTTCGCGGGGGGGGTACAATGAGCAGTTCTTC; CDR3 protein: CASSSRGGYNEQFF
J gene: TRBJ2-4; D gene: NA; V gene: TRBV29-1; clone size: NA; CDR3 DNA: TGCAGCGGTATAAACATTCAGTACTTC; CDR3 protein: CSGINIQYF
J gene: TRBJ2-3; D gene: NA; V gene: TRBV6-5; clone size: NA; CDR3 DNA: TGTGCCAGCAGTCCCCAACTAGAGACTGCGCAGTATTTT; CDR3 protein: CASSPQLETAQYF
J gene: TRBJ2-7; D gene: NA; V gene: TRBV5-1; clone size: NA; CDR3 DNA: TGCGCCAGCAGCCTCCAAGGAAGGGGTGGCTACGAGCAGTACTTC; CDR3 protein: CASSLQGRGGYEQYF
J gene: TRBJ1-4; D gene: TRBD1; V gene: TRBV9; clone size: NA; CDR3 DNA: TGTGCCAGCAGCGCCGGGACAGCGAATGAAAAACTGTTTTTT; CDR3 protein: CASSAGTANEKLFF
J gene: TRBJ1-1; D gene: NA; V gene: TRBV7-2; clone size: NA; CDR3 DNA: TGTGCCAGCAGCCCCTGGGCGAACACTGAAGCTTTCTTT; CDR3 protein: CASSPWANTEAFF
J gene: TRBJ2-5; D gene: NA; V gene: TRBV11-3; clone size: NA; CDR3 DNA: TGTGCCAGCAGCCTCCGGGACAACCAAGAGACCCAGTACTTC; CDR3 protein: CASSLRDNQETQYF
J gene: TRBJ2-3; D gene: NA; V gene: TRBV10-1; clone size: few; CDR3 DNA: TGCGCCAGCAGTGACTCCTTGGTCCAGACAGATACGCAGTATTTT; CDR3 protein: CASSDSLVQTDTQYF
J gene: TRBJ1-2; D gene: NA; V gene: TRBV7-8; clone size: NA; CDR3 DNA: TGTGCCAGCAGCTCTAGTGTTGAGGGGCCACAGGGCTACTATGGCTACACCTTC; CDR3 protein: CASSSSVEGPQGYYGYTF
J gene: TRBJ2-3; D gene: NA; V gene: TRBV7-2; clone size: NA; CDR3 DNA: TGTGCCAGCAGCTCCCTCTCCGTAACGGGTACGCAGTATTTT; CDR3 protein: CASSSLSVTGTQYF
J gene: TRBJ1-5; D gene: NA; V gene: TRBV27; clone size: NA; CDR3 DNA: TGTGCCAGCAGTTTAAAAGCCAGGTTGAGCAATCAGCCCCAGCATTTT; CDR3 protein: CASSLKARLSNQPQHF
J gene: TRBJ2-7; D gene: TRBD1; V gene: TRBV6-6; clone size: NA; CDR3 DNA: TGTGCCAGCAGAGGACAGGGGGCGCCGTACGAGCAGTACTTC; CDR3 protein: CASRGQGAPYEQYF
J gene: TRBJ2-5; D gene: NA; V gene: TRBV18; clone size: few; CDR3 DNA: TGTGCCAGCTCACCACCCAGTCAAGAGACCCAGTACTTC; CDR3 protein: CASSPPSQETQYF
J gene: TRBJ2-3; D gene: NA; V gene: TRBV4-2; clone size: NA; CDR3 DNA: TGTGCCAGCAGCCCCCCCTCAGATACGCAGTATTTT; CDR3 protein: CASSPPSDTQYF
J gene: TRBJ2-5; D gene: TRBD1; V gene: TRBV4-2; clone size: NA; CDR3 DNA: TGTGCCAGCAGCCAAGATCCAGGGGGCGAGGAGACCCAGTACTTC; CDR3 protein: CASSQDPGGEETQYF
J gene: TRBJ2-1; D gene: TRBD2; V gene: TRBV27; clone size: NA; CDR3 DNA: TGTGCCAGCAGGACACTAGCGCCCACATCCTACAATGAGCAGTTCTTC; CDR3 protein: CASRTLAPTSYNEQFF
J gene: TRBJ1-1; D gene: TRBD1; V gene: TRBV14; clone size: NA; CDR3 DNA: TGTGCCAGCAGCCAAGAACAGGGGTACACTGAAGCTTTCTTT; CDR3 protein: CASSQEQGYTEAFF
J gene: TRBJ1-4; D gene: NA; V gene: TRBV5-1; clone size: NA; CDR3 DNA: TGCGCCAGCAGCTTAACAGGGAGAGGGACTAATGAAAAACTGTTTTTT; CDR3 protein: CASSLTGRGTNEKLFF
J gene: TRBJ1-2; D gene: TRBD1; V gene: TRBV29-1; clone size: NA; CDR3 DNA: TGCAGCGTAGGGGACAGGGCAAACTATGGCTACACCTTC; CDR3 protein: CSVGDRANYGYTF
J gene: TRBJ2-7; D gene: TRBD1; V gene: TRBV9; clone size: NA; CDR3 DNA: TGTGCCAGCAGCCCCGGACAGGCTAGCTCCTACGAGCAGTACTTC; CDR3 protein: CASSPGQASSYEQYF
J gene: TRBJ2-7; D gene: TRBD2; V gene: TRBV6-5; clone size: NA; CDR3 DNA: TGTGCCAGCAGTGCTTCTAGCGGAGAGACCTACGAGCAGTACTTC; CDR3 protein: CASSASSGETYEQYF
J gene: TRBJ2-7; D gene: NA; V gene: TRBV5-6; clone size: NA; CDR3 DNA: TGTGCCAGCAGCTCGTCCGAGTACGAGCAGTACTTC; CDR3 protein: CASSSSEYEQYF
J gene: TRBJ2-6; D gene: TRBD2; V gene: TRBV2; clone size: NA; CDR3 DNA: TGTGCCAGCAGTGAACTAGCGGGAGTCTCCGGGGCCAACGTCCTGACTTTC; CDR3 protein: CASSELAGVSGANVLTF
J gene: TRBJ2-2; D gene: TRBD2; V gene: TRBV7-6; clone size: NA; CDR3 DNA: TGTGCCAGCAGTGCCTCCAGCGGGAGGATGACCGGGGAGCTGTTTTTT; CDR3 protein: CASSASSGRMTGELFF
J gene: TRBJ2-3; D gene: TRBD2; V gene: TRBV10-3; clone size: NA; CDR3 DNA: TGTGCCATCAGTGATCCAGCGGGGAGCACAGATACGCAGTATTTT; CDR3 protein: CAISDPAGSTDTQYF